This is a list of T cell receptor beta chains from one sample in a study of sequential checkpoint blockade in melanoma. Here immunoSEQ multiplex PCR was the method, and the copy in TCRdb shows in-frame clones only, minus some. The sample contains tens of thousands of clones, roughly a third of which appear only once. Sequencing was performed on tumor tissue (inferred from file names), taken from a patient given nivolumab and ipilimumab in sequence. Every receptor here comes from a human donor with melanoma. The CDR3 runs from the conserved cysteine through the conserved F or W. D genes are given only for firm matches. The size entry is marked missing in some rows and otherwise reads once, few, many or a size class.

d_call: .
j_call: TRBJ1-2
v_call: TRBV28
clone_size: .
cdr3_nt: TGTGCCAGCACCCGGAGCGAACTCTATGGCTACACCTTC
cdr3_aa: CASTRSELYGYTF

d_call: .
j_call: TRBJ1-6
v_call: TRBV18
clone_size: .
cdr3_nt: TGTGCCAGCTCACTCAACGGACAGCCGAATTCACCCCTCCACTTT
cdr3_aa: CASSLNGQPNSPLHF

d_call: TRBD2
j_call: TRBJ2-5
v_call: TRBV11-3
clone_size: .
cdr3_nt: TGTGCCAGCAGCCTGGGGACTAGTAGGGAGACCCAGTACTTC
cdr3_aa: CASSLGTSRETQYF

d_call: .
j_call: TRBJ1-2
v_call: TRBV6-8
clone_size: many
cdr3_nt: TGTGCCAGCAGTTACATTTCCAGCCATGGCTACACCTTC
cdr3_aa: CASSYISSHGYTF

d_call: .
j_call: TRBJ1-5
v_call: TRBV6-8
clone_size: few
cdr3_nt: TGTGCCAGCAGTTCCCGGGACATAAATCAGCCCCAGCATTTT
cdr3_aa: CASSSRDINQPQHF

d_call: TRBD1
j_call: TRBJ1-1
v_call: TRBV30
clone_size: few
cdr3_nt: TGTGCCTGGGATCTTGGGACAGGGGACACTGAAGCTTTCTTT
cdr3_aa: CAWDLGTGDTEAFF

d_call: .
j_call: TRBJ2-1
v_call: TRBV14
clone_size: few
cdr3_nt: TGTGCCAGCGGGCACGACAATGAGCAGTTCTTC
cdr3_aa: CASGHDNEQFF

d_call: TRBD1
j_call: TRBJ1-4
v_call: TRBV28
clone_size: .
cdr3_nt: TGTGCCACCCGACAGGGTTTGGAAAAACTGTTTTTT
cdr3_aa: CATRQGLEKLFF

d_call: TRBD1
j_call: TRBJ2-2
v_call: TRBV19
clone_size: .
cdr3_nt: TGTGCCAGTAGTGGGGACAGGGGGGTCGGGGAGCTGTTTTTT
cdr3_aa: CASSGDRGVGELFF

d_call: TRBD1
j_call: TRBJ2-1
v_call: TRBV4-1
clone_size: .
cdr3_nt: TGCGCCAGCAGCCCGACAGGGCTTTACAATGAGCAGTTCTTC
cdr3_aa: CASSPTGLYNEQFF

d_call: .
j_call: TRBJ2-7
v_call: TRBV6-8
clone_size: .
cdr3_nt: TGTGCCAGCAAAACGGGAGACCACGAGCAGTACTTC
cdr3_aa: CASKTGDHEQYF

d_call: .
j_call: TRBJ2-7
v_call: TRBV25-1
clone_size: .
cdr3_nt: TGTGCCAGCACGGGGGAGATGCGCTACGAGCAGTACTTC
cdr3_aa: CASTGEMRYEQYF

d_call: .
j_call: TRBJ1-4
v_call: TRBV9
clone_size: .
cdr3_nt: TGTGCCAGCAGCTCAGAGGGAGGGCTAGCAACTAATGAAAAACTGTTTTTT
cdr3_aa: CASSSEGGLATNEKLFF

d_call: .
j_call: TRBJ2-2
v_call: TRBV15
clone_size: once
cdr3_nt: TGTGCCACCAGCAGAGATGAGGGCGGGGTAGCCTGGGCCGGGGAGCTGTTTTTT
cdr3_aa: CATSRDEGGVAWAGELFF

d_call: .
j_call: TRBJ2-7
v_call: TRBV11-3
clone_size: .
cdr3_nt: TGTGCCAGCAGCTTAACAGCCGACAGCTACGAGCAGTACTTC
cdr3_aa: CASSLTADSYEQYF

d_call: .
j_call: TRBJ1-1
v_call: TRBV14
clone_size: .
cdr3_nt: TGTGCCAGCAGCCATTCCTCCTACAGGTCTTTGAGGACTGAAGCTTTCTTT
cdr3_aa: CASSHSSYRSLRTEAFF

d_call: .
j_call: TRBJ1-4
v_call: TRBV25-1
clone_size: .
cdr3_nt: TGTGCCAGCAGTGAATATGCGTCAGGTGAAAAACTGTTTTTT
cdr3_aa: CASSEYASGEKLFF

d_call: .
j_call: TRBJ1-2
v_call: TRBV28
clone_size: .
cdr3_nt: TGTGCCAGCAGCCAGGACGGGAACTATGGCTACACCTTC
cdr3_aa: CASSQDGNYGYTF

d_call: TRBD2
j_call: TRBJ2-1
v_call: TRBV5-1
clone_size: .
cdr3_nt: TGCGCCAGCAGCGTGGGACTAGCGGGGGTAAATGAGCAGTTCTTC
cdr3_aa: CASSVGLAGVNEQFF

d_call: .
j_call: TRBJ1-6
v_call: TRBV7-1
clone_size: .
cdr3_nt: TGTGCCAGCAGCCCACACAGGGATTCACCCCTCCACTTT
cdr3_aa: CASSPHRDSPLHF

d_call: .
j_call: TRBJ1-1
v_call: TRBV4-1
clone_size: .
cdr3_nt: TGCGCCAGAACCGCGGCGCGATCTACCACTGAAGCTTTCTTT
cdr3_aa: CARTAARSTTEAFF

d_call: .
j_call: TRBJ2-1
v_call: TRBV9
clone_size: .
cdr3_nt: TGTGCCAGCAGTTTCGTTAGAGGATCCCAGTTCTTC
cdr3_aa: CASSFVRGSQFF

d_call: TRBD2
j_call: TRBJ2-7
v_call: TRBV28
clone_size: few
cdr3_nt: TGTGCCAGCAGTCCGAGCGGGGAATCCTACGAGCAGTACTTC
cdr3_aa: CASSPSGESYEQYF

d_call: TRBD1
j_call: TRBJ2-5
v_call: TRBV11-3
clone_size: .
cdr3_nt: TGTGCCAGCAGTCGCTCAGCCACCGCGACAGGGGTCAGCGAGACCCAGTACTTC
cdr3_aa: CASSRSATATGVSETQYF

d_call: .
j_call: TRBJ1-2
v_call: TRBV30
clone_size: .
cdr3_nt: TGTGCCTGGACTCGGGAATATTATGGCTACACCTTC
cdr3_aa: CAWTREYYGYTF

d_call: TRBD1
j_call: TRBJ2-2
v_call: TRBV28
clone_size: .
cdr3_nt: TGTGCCAGCAGTTTAGGACAGGGGGCGACCGGGGAGCTGTTTTTT
cdr3_aa: CASSLGQGATGELFF

d_call: .
j_call: TRBJ1-5
v_call: TRBV11-3
clone_size: few
cdr3_nt: TGTGCCAGCAGCTTAGGACGGGGGGCCAATCAGCCCCAGCATTTT
cdr3_aa: CASSLGRGANQPQHF

d_call: TRBD2
j_call: TRBJ2-5
v_call: TRBV6-8
clone_size: few
cdr3_nt: TGTGCCAGCACTCGGGCTAGCGGAGAGACCCAGTACTTC
cdr3_aa: CASTRASGETQYF

d_call: .
j_call: TRBJ1-1
v_call: TRBV29-1
clone_size: .
cdr3_nt: TGCAGCGTCGGTCGGGCAGGGAAGACTGAAGCTTTCTTT
cdr3_aa: CSVGRAGKTEAFF

d_call: TRBD2
j_call: TRBJ2-3
v_call: TRBV30
clone_size: .
cdr3_nt: TGTGCCTGGAGTCCTAGCGGGCTTACAGATACGCAGTATTTT
cdr3_aa: CAWSPSGLTDTQYF

d_call: .
j_call: TRBJ2-2
v_call: TRBV14
clone_size: .
cdr3_nt: TGTGCCAGCAGCCGGCAGGGGACCGGGGAGCTGTTTTTT
cdr3_aa: CASSRQGTGELFF

d_call: .
j_call: TRBJ2-7
v_call: TRBV11-3
clone_size: many
cdr3_nt: TGTGCCAGCAGCTTAATGCCCGTGGGCTCCTACGAGCAGTACTTC
cdr3_aa: CASSLMPVGSYEQYF

d_call: TRBD2
j_call: TRBJ2-7
v_call: TRBV28
clone_size: .
cdr3_nt: TGTGCCAGCAGTTCCTCTTACGGGGGGGTGTACGAGCAGTACTTC
cdr3_aa: CASSSSYGGVYEQYF

d_call: .
j_call: TRBJ1-3
v_call: TRBV11-3
clone_size: few
cdr3_nt: TGTGCCAGCAGCTTAGGACGGGGGGGAAACACCATATATTTT
cdr3_aa: CASSLGRGGNTIYF

d_call: TRBD1
j_call: TRBJ1-4
v_call: TRBV6-8
clone_size: .
cdr3_nt: TGTGCCAGCAGTTTCTATCATCGGGGACAGGAGTATGAAAAACTGTTTTTT
cdr3_aa: CASSFYHRGQEYEKLFF

d_call: .
j_call: TRBJ1-2
v_call: TRBV28
clone_size: few
cdr3_nt: TGTGCCAGCAGCCCCCCCCAGAGTTATGGCTACACCTTC
cdr3_aa: CASSPPQSYGYTF

d_call: .
j_call: TRBJ2-4
v_call: TRBV6-1
clone_size: .
cdr3_nt: TGTGCCAGCAGTGAAGAGCCGACGGCCGAGATTCCTGGCAAAAACATTCAGTACTTC
cdr3_aa: CASSEEPTAEIPGKNIQYF

d_call: .
j_call: TRBJ1-1
v_call: TRBV11-3
clone_size: .
cdr3_nt: TGTGCCAGCAGCTTACATACCGGAGACACTGAAGCTTTCTTT
cdr3_aa: CASSLHTGDTEAFF

d_call: .
j_call: TRBJ2-7
v_call: TRBV14
clone_size: .
cdr3_nt: TGTGCCAGCAGTGATTACCAGGCAGAAGTGTCCTACGAGCAGTACTTC
cdr3_aa: CASSDYQAEVSYEQYF

d_call: .
j_call: TRBJ1-1
v_call: TRBV29-1
clone_size: .
cdr3_nt: TGCAGCGTTGTAAGGGACACTAAAAGCGCTTTCTTT
cdr3_aa: CSVVRDTKSAFF